Shown below are 10 T cell receptor beta chains from a single sample sequenced in a study of blood T cells in healthy people across ages. With a J-beta primer mix and a sample-barcoded 5' primer, a second PCR ran about 7 to 12 cycles. From the 5' RACE reads, TCRdb called clonotypes with MiXCR, one entry per CDR3 protein. Counted here are about 780,000 distinct CDR3 sequences, more than 35% occurring once; the ten biggest clones make up 15% to 20%. The sequenced sample was blood. The receptors here all came from a man aged 80 or over in good health.

The V call is TRBV12-3 or TRBV12-4, the J call TRBJ2-1; TRBD1 matches at 7 bases. The V gene end was trimmed by 8 bases and the J gene end by 13 bases; junction bases not matched to a gene: 14. The length of the CDR3 is 13 residues. CDR3 loop: CASGQAHGTTQFF. The CDR3 bases are TGTGCCAGCGGACAGGCGCACGGGACGACCCAGTTCTTC.

This clonotype was observed a few times. A much larger clonotype is one base distant, so this may be a read error. The rearrangement links TRBV6-2 or TRBV6-3 to TRBJ2-7; no firm D call. The CDR3 is made up of 12 amino acids. V lost 7 bases and J 7 bases, leaving 14 bases between the germline ends. In germline, CDR1 is MNHEY, CDR2 SVGEGT. The CDR3 sequence: CASTTHAYEQYF. The CDR3 nucleotides are TGTGCCAGCACCACTCACGCATATGAGCAGTACTTC.

The chain couples TRBV29-1 to TRBJ2-5; D gene ambiguous. Germline V gene data show CDR1 as SQVTM and CDR2 as ANQGSEA. V dropped 4 bases and J dropped 11 bases, with 17 bases sitting between them. This CDR3 contains 12 residues. This CDR3 is CSVGETYNEQYF. CDR3 nucleotide sequence: TGCAGCGTTGGGGAAACCTACAATGAGCAGTACTTC.

This clonotype was seen only a few times. The chain has TRBV4-3 and TRBJ2-5; 9 bases line up with TRBD1. The CDR3 loop spans 14 amino acids. The V segment lost 4 bases and the J segment 5 bases; nucleotides outside the gene matches: 5. From germline, CDR1 is LGHNA and CDR2 YSLEER. This CDR3 is CASSRRTGDETQYF. For the CDR3, the DNA is TGCGCCAGCAGCCGCCGGACAGGGGACGAGACCCAGTACTTC.

The chain is built from TRBV25-1 and TRBJ2-5, with 16 bases lining up with TRBD2. The J segment lost 11 bases and the V segment lost 5 bases, leaving 2 bases of the junction unmatched. Germline V CDR1 and CDR2: MGHDK, SYGVNS. The CDR3 has 13 residues. CDR3 in DNA: TGTGCCAGCAGTCAGGGACTAGCGGGAGGGCAGTACTTC. Translating it yields CASSQGLAGGQYF.

V is TRBV12-3 or TRBV12-4 and J is TRBJ2-1, with D possibly being TRBD2 (6 bases). V dropped 10 bases and J dropped 6 bases, with 13 bases sitting between them. The CDR3 has 12 residues. Here the CDR3 DNA reads TGTGCCACGGGTAGCGGTCTCAATGAGCAGTTCTTC. Its protein is CATGSGLNEQFF.

V and J are TRBV4-1 and TRBJ2-5; perhaps TRBD2 as D (6 bases). This CDR3 contains 14 residues. Between the trimmed V and J ends, which lost 2 bases and 11 bases, there was a span of 18 bases. From germline, CDR1 is MGHRA and CDR2 YSYEKL. The CDR3 DNA follows: TGCGCCAGCAGCCAACCCCTGAGTCCGGGGGAGCAGTACTTC. Protein product: CASSQPLSPGEQYF.

This clonotype was observed at least ten times. The chain joins TRBV5-5 to TRBJ2-5, with TRBD1 identical over 9 bases. The CDR3 spans 17 residues. Germline V gene data show CDR1 as SGHKS and CDR2 as YYEKEE (reference sequence). Germline trimming cut 3 bases from V and 2 bases from J; bases unmatched to any gene: 11. CDR3 bases: TGTGCCAGCAGCTGGGGGGTGACAGGGGGAGGTCAAGAGACCCAGTACTTC. This codes for CASSWGVTGGGQETQYF. The whole variable domain, remainder taken from reference TRBV5-5 and TRBJ2-5, is DAGVTQSPTHLIKTRGQQVTLRCSPISGHKSVSWYQQVLGQGPQFIFQYYEKEERGRGNFPDRFSARQFPNYSSELNVNALLLGDSALYLCASSWGVTGGGQETQYFGPGTRLLVL.

The rearrangement uses TRBV12-3 or TRBV12-4 and TRBJ2-2, with D unclear. V lost 7 bases and J 9 bases, leaving 12 bases between the germline ends. The CDR3 contains 12 residues. As DNA, the CDR3 is TGTGCCAGCACCCGTGACGCTCGGGAGCTGTTTTTT. This gives the protein CASTRDARELFF.

This clonotype came up many times. The chain employs TRBV5-5 and TRBJ1-2; D uncertain. Germline CDR1 and CDR2: SGHKS and YYEKEE (reference sequence). This CDR3 spans 13 amino acids. The V end lost 5 bases, the J end lost 2 bases, and 10 bases lay between the germline ends. In nucleotides, the CDR3 is TGTGCCAGCAGACTTACAAGGAACTATGGCTACACCTTC. It is translated as CASRLTRNYGYTF.